This TCR beta chain originates from a study of vaccination and CD4 T cells after COVID-19. Study-wide background: With 10 or so mild cases and one severe, convalescent patients were SARS-CoV-2 positive by nasal swab PCR. After vaccination, three convalescent patients were sampled at day 14 and at days 161 to 241. The cells were exposed to overlapping spike peptides originating from SARS-CoV-2, HCoV-NL63, HCoV-OC43 and HCoV-229E for stimulation.

Regarding the study as a whole: Median counts of SARS-CoV-2-reactive clonotypes increased from approximately 21 to 40; this difference was not significant.

Sequencing of DNA taken from cultured CD4+ T cells relied on the Oncomine TCR Beta short-read assay. TCRdb used MiXCR to reprocess the PCR reads, holding one entry per CDR3 protein. The sample includes tens of thousands of distinct CDR3 sequences, around 28% of them seen just once. This clonotype was detected only a few times. Its antigen is still unknown. CDR3 length: 14 amino acids. V lost 1 base and J lost 2, with 7 bases in between. Germline V gene data show CDR1 as MNHNS and CDR2 as SASEGT. Time point indicated: late sampling 161 to 241 days after vaccination in a few convalescent patients. Regarding treatment: approximately nine-day PBMC culture with coronavirus spike peptide pools or control peptides (ViraFEST assay).

This specimen consisted of CD4+ T cells from blood, cultured in vitro, obtained about 7 months after SARS-CoV-2 vaccination. The clonotype was recovered from a human donor who had recovered from COVID-19. The V and J genes are TRBV6-1 and TRBJ2-3; D call uncertain. CDR3 protein: CASSEGGYTDTQYF. Here the CDR3 DNA reads TGTGCCAGCAGTGAAGGGGGTTACACAGATACGCAGTATTTT.